The 6 T cell receptor beta chains given below trace back to one sample, sequenced in a study of T cells in Graves' hyperthyroidism and ophthalmopathy. Amplification targeted TCR beta CDR3 regions from RNA transcripts. HTBI primers were employed in a first-round RT-PCR of the TCR CDR3. TCRdb re-called the multiplex PCR reads with MiXCR, one entry per CDR3 protein. The table includes hundreds of thousands of distinct CDR3 sequences, about 20% detected once. The sample consisted of blood. The source of these receptors is a man between 25 and 39 years old with Graves' ophthalmopathy.

This clonotype was seen only a few times. The chain joins TRBV5-4 to TRBJ2-7; 8 bases map to TRBD2. CDR1 and CDR2 from the germline V gene are SGHNT and YYREEE (reference sequence). With V trimmed by 0 bases and J by 5 bases, 7 bases remained unmatched. There are 15 residues in the CDR3. The CDR3 coding sequence is TGTGCCAGCAGCTTGGAATCGGGAGGGCTCAACGAGCAGTACTTC. This gives the protein CASSLESGGLNEQYF.

The rearrangement uses TRBV7-9 and TRBJ2-4, with unresolved D. This CDR3 has 12 residues. V was cut by 1 base and J by 3 bases, with 1 base left in between. Germline V gives CDR1 SEHNR, CDR2 FQNEAQ (reference sequence). Here the CDR3 reads CASSLGKNIQYF. CDR3 DNA sequence: TGTGCCAGCAGCTTAGGCAAAAACATTCAGTACTTC.

Only a few counts were recorded for this clonotype. The chain employs TRBV3-1 and TRBJ2-7, with 9 bases matching TRBD2. CDR1 and CDR2 from the germline V gene are LGHDT and YNNKEL (reference sequence). The CDR3 loop spans 15 amino acids. V dropped 1 base and J dropped 4; count of bases not matched to a gene: 5. In DNA form, the CDR3 reads TGTGCCAGCAGCCAAGTGAAAACTAGCGGGTACGAGCAGTACTTC. It translates to CASSQVKTSGYEQYF.

V is TRBV20-1 and J is TRBJ1-1, with 8 bases identical to TRBD1. Unmatched junction bases numbered 5, after V lost 1 base and J lost 4 bases. This CDR3 is 14 amino acids long. CDR1 is DFQATT and CDR2 is SNEGSKA in the germline V gene (reference sequence). For the CDR3, the DNA is TGCAGTGCTAGAGGGGGGACAGGACGCACTGAAGCTTTCTTT. Its protein product is CSARGGTGRTEAFF.

At least ten counts were recorded for this clonotype. The rearrangement links TRBV11-2 to TRBJ1-2, with no clear D. Germline values: CDR1 SGHAT, CDR2 FQNNGV. The CDR3 is 14 residues long. The ends were cut back, 1 base at V and 8 bases at J, with 14 bases in the middle. The CDR3 DNA follows: TGTGCCAGCAGCTTAGGACAATTAGGTTTCGGCTACACCTTC. Its translation is CASSLGQLGFGYTF.

This clonotype was seen just once. The genes are TRBV11-2 and TRBJ2-7; 10 bases match TRBD1. This CDR3 is built from 14 residues. Germline V gene data show CDR1 as SGHAT and CDR2 as FQNNGV. J gave up 4 bases and V 3 bases, and 3 bases lay outside the gene matches. The CDR3 DNA sequence: TGTGCCAGCAGCTTGACAGGGGGCCAGTACGAGCAGTACTTC. This codes for CASSLTGGQYEQYF.